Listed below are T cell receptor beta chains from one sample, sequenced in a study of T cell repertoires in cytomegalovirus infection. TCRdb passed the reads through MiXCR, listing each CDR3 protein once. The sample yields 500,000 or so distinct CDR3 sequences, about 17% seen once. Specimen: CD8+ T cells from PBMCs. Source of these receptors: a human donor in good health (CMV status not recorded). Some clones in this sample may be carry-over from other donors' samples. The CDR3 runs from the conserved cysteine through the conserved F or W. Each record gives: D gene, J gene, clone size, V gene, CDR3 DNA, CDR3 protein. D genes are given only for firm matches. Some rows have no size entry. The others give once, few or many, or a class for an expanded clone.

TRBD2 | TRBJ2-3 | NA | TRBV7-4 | TGTGCCAGCAGCCCAAATAGCGGGCCCACCCCAGATACGCAGTATTTT | CASSPNSGPTPDTQYF
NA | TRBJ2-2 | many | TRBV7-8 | TGTGCCAGCAGCTCGGGGGAGGGGGAGCTGTTTTTT | CASSSGEGELFF
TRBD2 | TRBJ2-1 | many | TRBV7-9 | TGTGCCAGCAGCGGGACTAGCGGGGGCTACAATGAGCAGTTCTTC | CASSGTSGGYNEQFF
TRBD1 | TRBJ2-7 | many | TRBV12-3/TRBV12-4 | TGTGCCAGCAGTTTTGGACAGGGGGCAACCTACGAGCAGTACTTC | CASSFGQGATYEQYF
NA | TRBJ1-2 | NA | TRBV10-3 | TGTGCCATCAGTGAGTCGGGGACCGGCTATGGCTACACCTTC | CAISESGTGYGYTF
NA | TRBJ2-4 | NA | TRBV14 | TGTGCCAGCAGCCCAAGGTCTTGCAGGCAAAACATTCAGTACTTC | CASSPRSCRQNIQYF
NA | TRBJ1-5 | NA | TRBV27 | TGTGCCAGCAGTTCCCAGGGTGGAGGCAATCAGCCCCAGCATTTT | CASSSQGGGNQPQHF
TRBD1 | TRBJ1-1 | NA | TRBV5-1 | TGCGCCAGCAGGGGGACAGCTGAAGCTTTCTTT | CASRGTAEAFF
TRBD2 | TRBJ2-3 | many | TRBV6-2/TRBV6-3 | TGTGCCAGCAGTTCGGGCGGGAGGACAGATACGCAGTATTTT | CASSSGGRTDTQYF
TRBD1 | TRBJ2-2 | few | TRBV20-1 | TGCAGTGCTACCCCCGGGACAGAGAACACCGGGGAGCTGTTTTTT | CSATPGTENTGELFF
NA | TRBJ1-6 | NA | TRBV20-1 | TGCAGTGCTAGAGAATTCAGGCAGCGCTATAATTCACCCCTCCACTTT | CSAREFRQRYNSPLHF
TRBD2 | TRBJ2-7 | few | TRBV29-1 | TGCAGCGTTGGGCTTGGTAGCGGGAGCTACGAGCAGTACTTC | CSVGLGSGSYEQYF
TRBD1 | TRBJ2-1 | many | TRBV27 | TGTGCCAGCAGCTATGGGGGACAGCTTTACAATGAGCAGTTCTTC | CASSYGGQLYNEQFF
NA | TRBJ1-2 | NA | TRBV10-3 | TGTGCCATCAGAAGTAACGATGGCTACACTTTC | CAIRSNDGYTF
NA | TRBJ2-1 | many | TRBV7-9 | TGTGCCAGCAGCTTAGGAACAGCGGGCCGTTACAATGAGCAGTTCTTC | CASSLGTAGRYNEQFF
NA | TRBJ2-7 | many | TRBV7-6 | TGTGCCAGCAGCTTGGGGGATGGGATGGGTGGGGAGCAGTACTTC | CASSLGDGMGGEQYF
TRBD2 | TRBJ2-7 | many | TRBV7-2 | TGTGCCAGCAGCTTTGGACTAGCGGGATACGAGCAGTACTTC | CASSFGLAGYEQYF
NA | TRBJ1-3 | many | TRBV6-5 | TGTGCCAGCAGTTACTCACCTTTGGTCCTCGGAGGGCCAGCTGGAAACACCATATATTTT | CASSYSPLVLGGPAGNTIYF
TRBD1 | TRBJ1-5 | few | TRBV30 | TGTGCCTGGAGTGACAGGGGCGGTCAGCCCCAGCATTTT | CAWSDRGGQPQHF
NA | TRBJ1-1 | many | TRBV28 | TGTGCCAGCACCACCGGGATCCCGTCCCTCAATGAAGCTTTCTTT | CASTTGIPSLNEAFF
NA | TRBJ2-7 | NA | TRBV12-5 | TGTGCTAGTGGTTTGATTCCCCTCGGGCAGTACTTC | CASGLIPLGQYF
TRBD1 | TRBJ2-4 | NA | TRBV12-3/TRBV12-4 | TGTGCCAGCAGTCACAGGGGGCATTTGGCCAAAAACATTCAGTACTTC | CASSHRGHLAKNIQYF
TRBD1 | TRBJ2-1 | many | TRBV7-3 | TGTGCCAGCAGCTTAGAGGGGGCCCCGGGCTATGAGCAGTTCTTC | CASSLEGAPGYEQFF
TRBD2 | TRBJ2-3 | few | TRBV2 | TGTGCCTCCCGGGGGGGAGAAAACACAGATACGCAGTATTTT | CASRGGENTDTQYF
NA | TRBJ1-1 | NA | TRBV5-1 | TGCGCCAGCAGCTTGGGCGACAGGTGGAACACTGAAGCTTTCTTT | CASSLGDRWNTEAFF
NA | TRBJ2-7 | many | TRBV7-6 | TGTGCCAGCAGCTTAGCCCTTCGGGTGGGGCGTGCGGGCGAGCAGTACTTC | CASSLALRVGRAGEQYF
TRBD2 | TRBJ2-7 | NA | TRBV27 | TGTGCCAGCAGTTTAAGACTAGCGGGAAGGGGAGAGCAGTACTTC | CASSLRLAGRGEQYF
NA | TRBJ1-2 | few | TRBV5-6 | TGTGCCAGCAGCTCAATCGGGAACGCTGGCTACACCTTC | CASSSIGNAGYTF